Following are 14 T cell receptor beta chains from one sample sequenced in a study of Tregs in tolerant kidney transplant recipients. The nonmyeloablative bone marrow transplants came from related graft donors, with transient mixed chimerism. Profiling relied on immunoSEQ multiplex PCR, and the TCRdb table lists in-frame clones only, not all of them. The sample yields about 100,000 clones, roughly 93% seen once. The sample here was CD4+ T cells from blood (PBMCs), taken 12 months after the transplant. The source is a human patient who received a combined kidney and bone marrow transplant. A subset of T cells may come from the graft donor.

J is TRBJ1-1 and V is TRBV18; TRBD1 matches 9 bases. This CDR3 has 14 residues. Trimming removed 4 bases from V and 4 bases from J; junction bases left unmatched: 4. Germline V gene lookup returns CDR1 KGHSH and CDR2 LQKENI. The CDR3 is CASSLDRGGTEAFF. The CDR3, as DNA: TGTGCCAGCTCACTGGACAGGGGAGGCACTGAAGCTTTCTTT.

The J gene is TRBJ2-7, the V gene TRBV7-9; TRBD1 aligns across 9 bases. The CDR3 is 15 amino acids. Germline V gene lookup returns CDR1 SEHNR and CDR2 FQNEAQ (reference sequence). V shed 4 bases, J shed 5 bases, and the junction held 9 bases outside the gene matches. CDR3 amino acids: CASSSAGTGWHEQYF. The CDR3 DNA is TGTGCCAGCAGCTCAGCCGGGACAGGGTGGCACGAGCAGTACTTC.

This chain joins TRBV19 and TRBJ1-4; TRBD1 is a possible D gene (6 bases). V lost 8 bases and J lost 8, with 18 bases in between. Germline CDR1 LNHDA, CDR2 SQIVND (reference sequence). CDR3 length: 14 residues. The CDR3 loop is CASAMGGRREKLFF. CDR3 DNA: TGTGCCAGTGCCATGGGGGGGCGGCGCGAAAAACTGTTTTTT.

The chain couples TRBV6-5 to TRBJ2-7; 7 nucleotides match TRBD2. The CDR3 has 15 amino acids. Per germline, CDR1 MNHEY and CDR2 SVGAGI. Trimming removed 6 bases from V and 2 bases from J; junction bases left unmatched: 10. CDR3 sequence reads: CASSRGSFVPYEQYF. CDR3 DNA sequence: TGTGCCAGCAGCCGCGGGAGTTTCGTCCCCTACGAGCAGTACTTC.

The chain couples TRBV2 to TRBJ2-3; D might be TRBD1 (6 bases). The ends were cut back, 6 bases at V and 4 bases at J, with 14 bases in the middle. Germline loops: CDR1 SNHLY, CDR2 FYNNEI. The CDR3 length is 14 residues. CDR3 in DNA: TGTGCCAGCAGGGTCACAGGGCAGGCAGATACGCAGTATTTT. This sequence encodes CASRVTGQADTQYF.

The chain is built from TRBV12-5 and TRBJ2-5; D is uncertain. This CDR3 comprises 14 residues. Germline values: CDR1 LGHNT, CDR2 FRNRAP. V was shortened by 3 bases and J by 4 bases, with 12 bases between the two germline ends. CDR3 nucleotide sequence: TGTGCTAGTGGTTTAACTCCTAGAGCAGAGACCCAGTACTTC. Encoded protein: CASGLTPRAETQYF. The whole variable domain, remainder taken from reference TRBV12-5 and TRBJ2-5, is DARVTQTPRHKVTEMGQEVTMRCQPILGHNTVFWYRQTMMQGLELLAYFRNRAPLDDSGMPKDRFSAEMPDATLATLKIQPSEPRDSAVYFCASGLTPRAETQYFGPGTRLLVL.

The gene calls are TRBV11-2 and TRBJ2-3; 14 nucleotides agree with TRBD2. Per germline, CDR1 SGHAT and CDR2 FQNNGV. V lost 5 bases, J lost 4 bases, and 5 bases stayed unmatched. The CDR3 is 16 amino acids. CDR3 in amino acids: CASSIGTSGSSDTQYF. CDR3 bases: TGTGCCAGCAGCATCGGGACTAGCGGGAGTTCAGATACGCAGTATTTT.

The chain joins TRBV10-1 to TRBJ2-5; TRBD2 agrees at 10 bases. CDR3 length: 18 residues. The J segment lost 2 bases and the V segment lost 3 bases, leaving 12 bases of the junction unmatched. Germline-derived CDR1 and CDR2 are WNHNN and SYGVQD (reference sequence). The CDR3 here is CASSDHLRTSGQQETQYF. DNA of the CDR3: TGCGCCAGCAGTGATCATCTTAGGACTAGCGGACAACAAGAGACCCAGTACTTC.

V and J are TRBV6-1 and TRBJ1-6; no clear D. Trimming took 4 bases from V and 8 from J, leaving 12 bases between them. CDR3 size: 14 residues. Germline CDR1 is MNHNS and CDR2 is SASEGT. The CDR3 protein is CASSALGSDSPLHF. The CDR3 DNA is TGTGCCAGCAGTGCCCTAGGATCTGATTCACCCCTCCACTTT.

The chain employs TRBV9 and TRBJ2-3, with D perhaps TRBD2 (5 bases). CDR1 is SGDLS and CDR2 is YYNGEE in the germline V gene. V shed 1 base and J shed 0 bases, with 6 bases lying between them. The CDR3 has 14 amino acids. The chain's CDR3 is CASSVRTSTDTQYF. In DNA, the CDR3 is TGTGCCAGCAGCGTAAGGACTAGCACAGATACGCAGTATTTT.

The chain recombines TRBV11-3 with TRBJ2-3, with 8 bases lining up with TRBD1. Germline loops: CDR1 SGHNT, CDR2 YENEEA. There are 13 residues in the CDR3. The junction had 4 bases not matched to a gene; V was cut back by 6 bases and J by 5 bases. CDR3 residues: CASSGQGIDTQYF. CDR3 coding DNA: TGTGCCAGCAGTGGACAGGGAATAGATACGCAGTATTTT.

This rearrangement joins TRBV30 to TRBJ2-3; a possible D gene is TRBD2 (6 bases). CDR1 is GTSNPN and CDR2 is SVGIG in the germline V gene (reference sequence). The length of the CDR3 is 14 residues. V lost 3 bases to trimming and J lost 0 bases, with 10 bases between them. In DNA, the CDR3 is TGTGCCTGGAGGATGAGCGGGAGCACAGATACGCAGTATTTT. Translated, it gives CAWRMSGSTDTQYF.

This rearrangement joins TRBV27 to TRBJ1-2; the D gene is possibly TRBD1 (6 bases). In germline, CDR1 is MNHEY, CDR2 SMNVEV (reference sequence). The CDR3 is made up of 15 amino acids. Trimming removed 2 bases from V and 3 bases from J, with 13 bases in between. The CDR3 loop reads CASSLSGRGYYGYTF. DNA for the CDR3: TGTGCCAGCAGTTTAAGCGGCAGGGGCTACTATGGCTACACCTTC.

This chain's CDR3 is CASSFPTVDTQYF. CDR3 nucleotide sequence: TGTGCCAGCAGTTTCCCGACAGTGGATACGCAGTATTTT. The rearrangement links TRBV6-6 to TRBJ2-3; tentatively, D is TRBD1 (5 bases). Germline values: CDR1 MNHNY, CDR2 SVGAGI (reference sequence). CDR3 length: 13 amino acids. The V and J ends lost 4 bases and 6 bases respectively, with 11 bases between them.